What follows is one T cell receptor beta chain and its context. The data belong to a study of monozygotic twins with inflammatory bowel disease. TCRdb reanalyzed the 5' RACE reads and collapses them to one entry per CDR3 protein, without DNA. The table lists over 100,000 distinct CDR3 sequences, with over 10% in the top ten. The sequence was collected from a human donor with ulcerative colitis or Crohn's disease, or a healthy co-twin of an affected twin (not recorded which). Sequencing was done on a sample of blood.

This CDR3 reads CASSLQGNQPQHF. V usage is TRBV7-9 and J usage is TRBJ1-5. The germline CDR1 and CDR2 sequences are SEHNR and FQNEAQ (reference sequence). The CDR3 has 13 amino acids.